The 8 T cell receptor beta chains presented below share a single source sample, sequenced in a study of cytomegalovirus exposure and HLA in healthy donors. The study ran its PCR with 60 Vbeta and 13 Jbeta primers. This table comes from immunoSEQ multiplex PCR, and its TCRdb copy is limited to in-frame clones, with some not included. The top ten clones hold roughly 9% of a sample with some 110,000 clones, almost 70% of them seen once. The sequenced sample was PBMCs. Receptors were obtained from a man aged 25-40 years in good health and CMV-seropositive.

The DNA for the CDR3 is TGCGCCAGCAGCTTACGGGAGACGTACAATGAGCAGTTCTTC. This codes for CASSLRETYNEQFF. The genes are TRBV5-1 and TRBJ2-1; possibly TRBD2 for D (6 bases). Trimming removed 2 bases from V and 4 bases from J, with 10 bases in between. CDR3 length: 14 amino acids. Germline V gives CDR1 SGHRS, CDR2 YFSETQ.

The chain uses TRBV7-6 and TRBJ1-1; TRBD1 matches at 11 bases. The CDR3 is 16 residues long. The trim removed 4 bases at V and 3 bases at J, leaving 7 bases unmatched. Germline CDR1 and CDR2: SGHVS and FNYEAQ. CDR3 nucleotide sequence: TGTGCCAGCAGCTCCCGGGACAGGGGGACGGACACTGAAGCTTTCTTT. This encodes CASSSRDRGTDTEAFF.

This clone was detected only a few times. This chain uses TRBV5-4 with TRBJ1-1, with 7 bases aligning to TRBD1. Unmatched junction bases numbered 4, after V lost 4 bases and J lost 1 base. Germline V gene lookup returns CDR1 SGHNT and CDR2 YYREEE (reference sequence). The CDR3 extends over 14 amino acids. CDR3 in amino acids: CASSRGQSNTEAFF. For the CDR3, the DNA is TGTGCCAGCAGCAGGGGACAGTCGAACACTGAAGCTTTCTTT.

This clone showed up just a few times. This sequence joins TRBV28 and TRBJ2-3, with unresolved D. The CDR3 is 12 amino acids. V lost 3 bases to trimming and J lost 5 bases, with 6 bases between them. Per the germline V gene, CDR1 is MDHEN and CDR2 is SYDVKM. This CDR3 reads CASSFGRDTQYF. CDR3 nucleotide sequence: TGTGCCAGCAGTTTCGGTCGAGATACGCAGTATTTT. Using reference TRBV28 and TRBJ2-3 for the parts outside the CDR3, the full variable domain is DVKVTQSSRYLVKRTGEKVFLECVQDMDHENMFWYRQDPGLGLRLIYFSYDVKMKEKGDIPEGYSVSREKKERFSLILESASTNQTSMYLCASSFGRDTQYFGPGTRLTVL.

This clone was seen only a few times. In the same sample, other DNA sequences code for this CDR3. This chain joins TRBV5-1 and TRBJ1-4, with TRBD1 as a possible D gene (5 bases). V lost 2 bases and J 4 bases, leaving 12 bases between the germline ends. Germline assignment: CDR1 SGHRS and CDR2 YFSETQ. This CDR3 has 15 residues. The CDR3, as DNA: TGCGCCAGCAGCTTTAGGGGCTTAGATAATGAAAAACTGTTTTTT. Its translation: CASSFRGLDNEKLFF. The entire variable domain, with the rest obtained from reference TRBV5-1 and TRBJ1-4, is as follows: KAGVTQTPRYLIKTRGQQVTLSCSPISGHRSVSWYQQTPGQGLQFLFEYFSETQRNKGNFPGRFSGRQFSNSRSEMNVSTLELGDSALYLCASSFRGLDNEKLFFGSGTQLSVL.

This clone was seen just once. J is TRBJ2-1 and V is TRBV27; tentative D call: TRBD1 (5 bases). This CDR3 is 13 amino acids long. Trimming stripped 5 bases from V and 10 bases from J, with 15 bases between. In germline, CDR1 is MNHEY, CDR2 SMNVEV (reference sequence). Written as DNA, the CDR3 is TGTGCCAGCAGTCTTGGCGGCTGGACAGAGCAGTTCTTC. Encoded protein: CASSLGGWTEQFF.

V is TRBV30 and J is TRBJ1-1, with 9 bases aligning to TRBD1. The CDR3 loop spans 18 amino acids. CDR1 is GTSNPN, CDR2 SVGIG, per germline (reference sequence). V shed 2 bases, J shed 0 bases, and the junction held 13 bases outside the gene matches. CDR3 loop: CAWSPWTGDERMNTEAFF. The CDR3 DNA reads TGTGCCTGGAGTCCTTGGACAGGGGACGAGAGAATGAACACTGAAGCTTTCTTT.

The rearrangement joins TRBV25-1 to TRBJ2-5; D gene unclear. CDR3 length: 15 amino acids. Trimming took off 1 base at V and 2 bases at J, with 11 bases between the two ends. Germline lookup yields CDR1 MGHDK and CDR2 SYGVNS. The CDR3 here is CASSELTTRQETQYF. Written as DNA, the CDR3 is TGTGCCAGCAGTGAATTAACTACCCGACAAGAGACCCAGTACTTC.